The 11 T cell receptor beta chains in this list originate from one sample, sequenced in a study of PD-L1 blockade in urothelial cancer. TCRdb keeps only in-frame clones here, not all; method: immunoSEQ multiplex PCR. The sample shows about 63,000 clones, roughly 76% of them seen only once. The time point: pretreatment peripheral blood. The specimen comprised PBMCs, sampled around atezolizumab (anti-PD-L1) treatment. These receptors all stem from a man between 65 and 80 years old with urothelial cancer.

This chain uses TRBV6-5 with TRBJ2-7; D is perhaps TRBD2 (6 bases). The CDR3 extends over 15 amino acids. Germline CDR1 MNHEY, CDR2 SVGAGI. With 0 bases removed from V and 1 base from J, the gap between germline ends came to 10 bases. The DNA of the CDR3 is TGTGCCAGCAGTTACTCAGGCGGGAATTCCTACGAGCAGTACTTC. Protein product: CASSYSGGNSYEQYF.

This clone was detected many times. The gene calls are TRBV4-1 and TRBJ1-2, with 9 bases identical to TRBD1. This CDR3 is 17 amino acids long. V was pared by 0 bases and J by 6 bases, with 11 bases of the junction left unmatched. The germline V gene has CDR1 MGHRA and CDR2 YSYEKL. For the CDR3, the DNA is TGCGCCAGCAGCCAAGATGACGGACAGGGGTTAGTCGATGGCTACACCTTC. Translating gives CASSQDDGQGLVDGYTF.

The CDR3 nucleotides read TGTGCCAGCAGCTATCGCCTAGCGGAGGAGAGTATAAACATTCAGTACTTC. Amino acids: CASSYRLAEESINIQYF. V gene TRBV7-2 combines with J gene TRBJ2-4, with 7 nucleotides matching TRBD2. The CDR3 covers 17 residues. Unmatched junction bases numbered 15, after V lost 4 bases and J lost 6 bases. Germline assignment: CDR1 SGHTA and CDR2 FQGNSA.

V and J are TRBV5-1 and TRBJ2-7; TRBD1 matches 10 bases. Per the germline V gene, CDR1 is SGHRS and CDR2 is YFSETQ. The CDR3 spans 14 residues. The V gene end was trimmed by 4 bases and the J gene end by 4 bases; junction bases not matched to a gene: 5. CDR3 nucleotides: TGCGCCAGCAGCACGACAGGGGGCGGGTACGAGCAGTACTTC. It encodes CASSTTGGGYEQYF.

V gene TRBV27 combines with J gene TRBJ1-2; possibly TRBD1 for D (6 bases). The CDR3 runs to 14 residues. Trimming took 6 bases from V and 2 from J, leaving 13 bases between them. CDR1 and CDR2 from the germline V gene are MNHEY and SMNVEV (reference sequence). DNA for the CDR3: TGTGCCAGCAGGCAACTGGGGGCGAACTATGGCTACACCTTC. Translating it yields CASRQLGANYGYTF.

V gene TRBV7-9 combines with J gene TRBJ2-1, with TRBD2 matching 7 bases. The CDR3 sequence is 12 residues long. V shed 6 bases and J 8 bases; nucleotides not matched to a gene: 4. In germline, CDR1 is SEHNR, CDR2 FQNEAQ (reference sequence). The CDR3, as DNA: TGTGCCAGCAGTCCGACTAGCTATGAGCAGTTCTTC. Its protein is CASSPTSYEQFF.

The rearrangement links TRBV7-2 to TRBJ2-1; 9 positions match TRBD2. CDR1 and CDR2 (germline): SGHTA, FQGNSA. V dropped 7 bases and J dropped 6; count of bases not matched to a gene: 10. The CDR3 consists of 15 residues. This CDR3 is CASTPGGSGSNEQFF. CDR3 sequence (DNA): TGTGCCAGCACTCCTGGAGGTAGCGGGAGCAATGAGCAGTTCTTC.

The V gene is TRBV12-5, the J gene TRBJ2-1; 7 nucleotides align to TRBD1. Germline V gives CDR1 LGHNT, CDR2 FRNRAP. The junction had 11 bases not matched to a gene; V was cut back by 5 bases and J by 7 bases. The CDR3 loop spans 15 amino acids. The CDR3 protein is CASGARDSMTNEQFF. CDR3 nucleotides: TGTGCTAGTGGTGCCCGGGACAGTATGACGAATGAGCAGTTCTTC.

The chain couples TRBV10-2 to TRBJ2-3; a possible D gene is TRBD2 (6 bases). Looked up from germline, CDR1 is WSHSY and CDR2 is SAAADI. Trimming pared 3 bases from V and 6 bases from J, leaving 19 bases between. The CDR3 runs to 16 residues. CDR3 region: CASSERGTAKRDTQYF. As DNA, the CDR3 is TGCGCCAGCAGTGAACGGGGGACCGCCAAAAGGGATACGCAGTATTTT.

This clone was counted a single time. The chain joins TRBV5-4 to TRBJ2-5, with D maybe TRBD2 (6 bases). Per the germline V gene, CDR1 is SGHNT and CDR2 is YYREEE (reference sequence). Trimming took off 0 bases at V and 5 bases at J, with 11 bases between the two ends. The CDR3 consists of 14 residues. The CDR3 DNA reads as TGTGCCAGCAGCTTGGGTGGGAGGAGGGAGACCCAGTACTTC. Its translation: CASSLGGRRETQYF.

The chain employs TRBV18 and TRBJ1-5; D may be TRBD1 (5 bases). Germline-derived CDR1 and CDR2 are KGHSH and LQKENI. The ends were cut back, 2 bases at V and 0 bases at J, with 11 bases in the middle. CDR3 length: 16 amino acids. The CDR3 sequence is CASSPIGHSSNQPQHF. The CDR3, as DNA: TGTGCCAGCTCACCAATTGGACATAGTAGCAATCAGCCCCAGCATTTT.